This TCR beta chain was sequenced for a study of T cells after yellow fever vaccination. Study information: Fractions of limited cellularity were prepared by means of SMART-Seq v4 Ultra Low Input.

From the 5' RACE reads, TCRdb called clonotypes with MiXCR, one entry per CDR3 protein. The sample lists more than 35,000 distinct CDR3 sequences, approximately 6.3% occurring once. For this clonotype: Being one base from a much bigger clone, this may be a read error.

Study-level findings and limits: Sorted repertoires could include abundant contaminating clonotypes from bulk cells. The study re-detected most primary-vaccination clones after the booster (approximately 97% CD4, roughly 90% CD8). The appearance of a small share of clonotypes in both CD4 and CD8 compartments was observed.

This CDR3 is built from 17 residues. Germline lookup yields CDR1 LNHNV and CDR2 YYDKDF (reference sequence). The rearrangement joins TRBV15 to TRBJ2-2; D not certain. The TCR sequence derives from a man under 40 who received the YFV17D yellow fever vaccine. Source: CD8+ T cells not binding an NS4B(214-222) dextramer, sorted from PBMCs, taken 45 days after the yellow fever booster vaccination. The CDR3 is CATCRSIVTANTGELFF. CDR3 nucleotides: TGTGCCACCTGCAGATCGATTGTGACCGCGAACACCGGGGAGCTGTTTTTT.